Listed below are T cell receptor beta chains from one sample, sequenced in a study of T cells in Graves' hyperthyroidism and ophthalmopathy. TCRdb recomputed calls from the multiplex PCR reads with MiXCR, one row per CDR3 protein. This table has roughly 420,000 distinct CDR3 sequences, less than 20% appearing once. Sample: blood. The receptors were gathered from a woman younger than 30 with Graves' hyperthyroidism. Both conserved end residues are part of each CDR3. Each record gives: CDR3 length, V gene, CDR3 protein.

>16|TRBV20-1
CSARSPGQATNYGYTF
>12|TRBV3-1
CASSSRTHSYTF
>15|TRBV29-1
CSVEGKGGLNTEAFF
>14|TRBV18
CASSPGDRTGELFF
>15|TRBV28
CASSTLMGKTYEQYF
>13|TRBV20-1
CSATGQVSYEQYF
>11|TRBV6-1
CASYVRDEQFF
>16|TRBV2
CASSRRGHRDWDEQFF
>15|TRBV5-1
CASSLVPVSGNTIYF
>15|TRBV6-4
CASSVWGTGFYEQYF
>15|TRBV2
CASSRTTSIGETQYF
>13|TRBV7-2
CASCTQSNTEAFF
>19|TRBV18
CASSQIGLAARWNYNEQFF
>16|TRBV28
CASSLMGRGSYNEQFF
>14|TRBV20-1
CSVDGGSGANVLTF
>14|TRBV10-3
CAITSGGPPDTQYF
>16|TRBV5-1
CASSLSWTGSPYEQYF
>12|TRBV20-1
CSVSVPYNEQFF
>15|TRBV7-9
CASSLSPSSGNTIYF
>15|TRBV18
CASSATAGTGSFAFF
>14|TRBV27
CASSLSTSGDEQYF
>15|TRBV27
CASSLEGGRTDTQYF
>12|TRBV10-3
CAISESTVEAFF
>14|TRBV2
CASSSYRDYNEQFF
>12|TRBV7-9
CALAGVWNEQFF
>15|TRBV7-2
CASSPRQGPNSPLHF
>18|TRBV7-8
CASSYRTSGGAARNEQFF
>17|TRBV18
CASSRGTGGSSNQPQHF
>15|TRBV12-3/TRBV12-4
CASRGSVEDTDTQYF
>15|TRBV4-1
CASSQGTGGGTEQYF
>17|TRBV20-1
CSARPGSMVGPNTEAFF
>15|TRBV6-4
CASSEQGEDTGELFF
>14|TRBV11-2
CASSIRDSQETQYF
>14|TRBV5-1
CASRGFSGSNEQFF
>14|TRBV11-2
CASSLYHFQETQYF
>16|TRBV10-3
CAISPYEGAAGTEAFF
>14|TRBV19
CASSFHRVNTEAFF
>12|TRBV3-1
CASSQGLDRQFF
>14|TRBV15
CATKPGGSTDTQYF
>20|TRBV6-1
CASSVLAGPHAGANTGELFF
>13|TRBV24-1
CATSDHRTDTQYF
>17|TRBV3-1
CASSQDRSGRSTDTQYF
>15|TRBV6-1
CASKSVAGVGYGYTF
>15|TRBV29-1
CSVEEPSDRDYGYTF
>16|TRBV11-2
CASSLLPGSATDTQYF
>15|TRBV19
CASSIVGLRNTEAFF
>12|TRBV28
CASSVSEETQYF
>15|TRBV19
CASSIARGSDEKLFF
>16|TRBV19
CASSKSPGQMNTEAFF
>16|TRBV20-1
CSARGPSGRRADTQYF
>16|TRBV18
CASSQRTGGRSYEQYF
>19|TRBV6-2/TRBV6-3
CASSYSRSTGPRMNTEAFF
>14|TRBV7-9
CASSLDVTSYEQYF